The source of this T cell receptor beta chain is a study of blood T cell repertoires in COVID-19 (dated by TCRdb to the early 2020s). General notes on the study: Samples covering the acute and convalescent phases of COVID-19 were provided by collaborators in the United States, Italy and Spain. The repertoires were released in a freely available public database intended as a resource for research on the immune response to SARS-CoV-2. Where HLA class I and class II types were available, the types were taken from metadata supplied by the sample provider, not from assay-based typing. The sample metadata nearly always contained a de-identified subject ID, COVID-19 status, age in years and sex. The material from the prospective study consisted of cDNA or gDNA derived from T cells, B-cell-depleted T cells, or PBMCs. Samples were obtained from the ongoing ImmuneRACE study (first 160 participants) and from 1,200 or so subjects provided by 6 global collaborators. Subjects who had been exposed to COVID-19, were actively infected with it, or had recovered from it provided the deeply sampled blood TCRbeta repertoires that made up the dataset.

Deletion took 1 base off V and 7 bases off J, with a span of 5 bases between the germline ends. From the cysteine up to the phenylalanine, the CDR3 has a length of 12 residues. The sequence is cut down to CDR3 DNA, 36 bases in frame from base 1. Per the germline V gene (reference sequence), SGHNT is the CDR1 and YYREEE is the CDR2. Points on this clone: What antigen it recognizes has not been identified. Qualities for individual bases were not recorded, and no much larger clone is one base off.

Broader findings and caveats from the paper: Clinical and demographic metadata were provided uncurated, with the amount varying by source and participant.

Participants in the prospective study were aged about 18 to 95 years, lived in some 24 United States geographic areas, and enrolled through a virtual design. Cohort assignment in the prospective study relied on participant-reported clinical history from a screening survey and a study questionnaire. Recovered participants in ImmuneRACE Cohort 3 were defined as having two consecutive negative NP/OP PCR tests, clearance from a healthcare professional, or resolution of symptoms. In the prospective study, whole blood, serum and a nasopharyngeal or oropharyngeal swab were collected from each participant by mobile phlebotomists. Over an approximately 2-month period, participants in the prospective study had the option of providing additional blood draws and questionnaires. Prospective study blood samples were shipped either frozen or at room temperature before DNA extraction. The immunoSEQ Assay, a bias-controlled multiplex PCR, was used to amplify TCRbeta CDR3 regions from genomic DNA. In the authors' own workflow: The number of nucleated cells in each sample was estimated from the amplification of reference gene primers within the assay. Sequence reads were collapsed and filtered to measure the absolute abundance of every unique TCRbeta CDR3 rearrangement. Productive Simpson clonality was computed per sample as the square root of Simpson's diversity index over productive rearrangements. TCRdb re-hosts the immuneACCESS table, in-frame sequences only. Its copies lack some clones; in the studies checked, an unresolved V gene accounts for under half of them, and the cause for the rest is not known. From that table come the V and J calls and clone size; the DNA was used to work out D and trimming. For this sample the table gives more than 450,000 clones, of which 87% were detected only once. Roughly 0.7% of the sample goes to the ten largest clones.

The V and J genes are TRBV5-4 and TRBJ1-4; the D gene is unclear. The receptor comes from a woman between 18 and 29 years old who had recovered from COVID-19. The specimen was PBMCs or T cells enriched from blood (not recorded which). The CDR3 region reads CASSLPGEKLFF. The DNA reads TGTGCCAGCAGCTTGCCGGGTGAAAAACTGTTTTTT. The CDR3, completed at both ends by the reference TRBV5-4 and TRBJ1-4 genes, gives the full variable domain ETGVTQSPTHLIKTRGQQVTLRCSSQSGHNTVSWYQQALGQGPQFIFQYYREEENGRGNFPPRFSGLQFPNYSSELNVNALELDDSALYLCASSLPGEKLFFGSGTQLSVL.